The 5 T cell receptor beta chains listed next were all sequenced from one sample in a study of blood T cell repertoires in COVID-19. Some clones are missing from TCRdb's copy, which holds only in-frame ones; the method was immunoSEQ multiplex PCR. The data hold about 410,000 clones, with roughly 91% observed a single time. The specimen was PBMCs or T cells enriched from blood (not recorded which). All receptors come from a woman in her thirties who had recovered from COVID-19.

Here the CDR3 DNA reads TGCGCCAGCAGCCAAGATCGGGGGCTAGCGGGGGGCAGGGTAGATGAGCAGTTCTTC. It translates to CASSQDRGLAGGRVDEQFF. The V and J genes are TRBV4-3 and TRBJ2-1; 11 positions match TRBD2. This CDR3 comprises 19 residues. Germline loops: CDR1 LGHNA, CDR2 YSLEER. Germline trimming cut 0 bases from V and 8 bases from J; bases unmatched to any gene: 15.

The rearrangement joins TRBV18 to TRBJ2-7; D is unresolved. The V end lost 0 bases, the J end lost 2 bases, and 8 bases lay between the germline ends. The germline V gene has CDR1 KGHSH and CDR2 LQKENI. This CDR3 comprises 14 residues. The CDR3 DNA reads TGTGCCAGCTCACCACCGCAGCAGGCCTACGAGCAGTACTTC. It codes for CASSPPQQAYEQYF.

Remarks on this clone: Germline and junction disagree at one end, which may indicate a read error. This chain links TRBV4-2 with TRBJ1-2; no reliable D call. Germline-derived CDR1 and CDR2 are LGHNA and YNFKEQ. The CDR3 runs 15 residues. Written as DNA, the CDR3 is TGTGCCAGCAGCCAAGATCTTGGCGGAGATCCGTTGCTAGACTTC. Protein: CASSQDLGGDPLLDF.

V is TRBV24-1 and J is TRBJ2-5; a weak D match, TRBD2 (6 bases). Germline CDR1 reads KGHDR; CDR2 reads SFDVKD. This CDR3 comprises 15 residues. V was clipped by 1 base and J by 4 bases, with 12 bases between them. Here the CDR3 DNA reads TGTGCCACCAGTGATTTCCCGGGAGTCCGAGAGACCCAGTACTTC. This sequence encodes CATSDFPGVRETQYF.

V gene TRBV30 combines with J gene TRBJ2-3; D remains ambiguous. CDR3 length equals 13 residues. With 4 bases removed from V and 0 bases from J, the gap between germline ends came to 8 bases. Per the germline V gene, CDR1 is GTSNPN and CDR2 is SVGIG (reference sequence). CDR3 sequence: CAWKVSSTDTQYF. In DNA, the CDR3 is TGTGCCTGGAAAGTTAGTAGCACAGATACGCAGTATTTT.